This record covers a single TCR beta chain. The antigen remains unidentified. The V gene's germline CDR1 is KGHDR and CDR2 SFDVKD. This CDR3 has 14 residues. From the 5' RACE reads, TCRdb lists one entry per CDR3 protein and no DNA. The sample has about 540,000 distinct CDR3 sequences. The data stem from a study of T cells expressing NK-cell markers. Study-wide background: It was sorted CD3+CD56-NKG2C+, CD3+CD56+NKG2C- and CD3+CD56+NKG2C+ T cells that provided the TCR beta repertoires. Most of the eight sequenced donors were classified as HCMV-seropositive, and one was classified as seronegative.

Notes on the study in general: It was still unclear whether expanded NKG2C+ T cell clones were HCMV specific. Of the CD8+ T cells in roughly 6 donors, roughly 1.0-7.5% belonged to dominant NKG2C+ clonotypes.

The J gene is TRBJ1-1, the V gene TRBV24-1. Sequenced: blood T cells: a sorted CD56 or NKG2C T cell subset, CD4+ or CD8+ T cells, or bulk PBMC T cells (not recorded which). The source of this sequence is a man younger than 35 in good health. This CDR3 reads CATSVEISNTEAFF.